This T cell receptor (beta chain) came from a study of T cell changes during pregnancy in multiple sclerosis. Germline V gene sequence: CDR1 MNHEY, CDR2 SMNVEV (reference sequence). With 3 bases removed from V and 2 bases from J, the gap between germline ends came to 7 bases. The CDR3 consists of 13 residues. This table comes from immunoSEQ multiplex PCR, and its TCRdb copy is limited to in-frame clones, with some not included. The sample contains roughly 60,000 clones, approximately 91% of which appear only once. This material consisted of CD4+ T cells from peripheral blood mononuclear cells, taken in the first trimester of pregnancy. This TCR was sampled from a female donor with multiple sclerosis, enrolled in a pregnancy study. The rearrangement links TRBV27 to TRBJ1-2; the D gene is possibly TRBD1 (5 bases). The CDR3 DNA sequence: TGTGCCAGCAGTTTTTGGGGCAACTATGGCTACACCTTC. This gives the protein CASSFWGNYGYTF.